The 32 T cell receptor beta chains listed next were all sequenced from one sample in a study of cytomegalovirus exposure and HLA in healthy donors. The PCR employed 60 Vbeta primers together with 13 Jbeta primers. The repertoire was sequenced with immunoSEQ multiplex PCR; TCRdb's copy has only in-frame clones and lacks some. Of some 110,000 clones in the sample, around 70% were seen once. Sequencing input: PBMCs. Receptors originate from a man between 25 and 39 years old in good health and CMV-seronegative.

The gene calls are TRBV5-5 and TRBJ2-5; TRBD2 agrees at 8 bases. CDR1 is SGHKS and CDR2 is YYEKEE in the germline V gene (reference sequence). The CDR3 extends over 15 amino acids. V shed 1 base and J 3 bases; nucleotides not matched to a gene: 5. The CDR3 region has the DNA TGTGCCAGCAGCTTGCCTTTAGCGGGAAAAGAGACCCAGTACTTC. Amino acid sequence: CASSLPLAGKETQYF.

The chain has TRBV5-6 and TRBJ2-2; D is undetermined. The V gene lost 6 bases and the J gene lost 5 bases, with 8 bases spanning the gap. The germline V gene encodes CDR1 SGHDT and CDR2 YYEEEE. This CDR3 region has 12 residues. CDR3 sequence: CASTSGTGELFF. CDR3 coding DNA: TGTGCCAGCACCTCGGGTACCGGGGAGCTGTTTTTT.

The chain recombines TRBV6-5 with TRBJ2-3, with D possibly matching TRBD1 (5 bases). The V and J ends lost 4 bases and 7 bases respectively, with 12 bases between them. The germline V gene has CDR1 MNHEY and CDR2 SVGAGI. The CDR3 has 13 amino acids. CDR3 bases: TGTGCCAGCAGTTTCTTGAAGGGGTATACGCAGTATTTT. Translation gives CASSFLKGYTQYF.

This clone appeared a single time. The CDR3 loop reads CASSPGDQETQYF. The CDR3 region has the DNA TGCGCCAGCAGTCCGGGGGACCAAGAGACCCAGTACTTC. The V and J genes are TRBV5-1 and TRBJ2-5; a weak D match, TRBD2 (6 bases). Trimming removed 5 bases at V and 0 bases at J, with 8 bases between. Germline loops: CDR1 SGHRS, CDR2 YFSETQ. The CDR3 covers 13 residues.

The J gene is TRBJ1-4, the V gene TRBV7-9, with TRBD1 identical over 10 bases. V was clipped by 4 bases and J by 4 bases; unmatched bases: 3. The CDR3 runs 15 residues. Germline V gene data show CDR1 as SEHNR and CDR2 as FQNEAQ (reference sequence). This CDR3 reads CASSSGTGVNEKLFF. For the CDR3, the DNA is TGTGCCAGCAGCTCCGGGACAGGGGTTAATGAAAAACTGTTTTTT.

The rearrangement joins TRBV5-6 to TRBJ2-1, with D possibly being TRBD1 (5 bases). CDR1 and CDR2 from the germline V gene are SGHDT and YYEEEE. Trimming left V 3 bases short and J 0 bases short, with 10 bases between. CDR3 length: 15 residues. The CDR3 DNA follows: TGTGCCAGCAGCTCCTCAGGGTTCTCCTACAATGAGCAGTTCTTC. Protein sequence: CASSSSGFSYNEQFF.

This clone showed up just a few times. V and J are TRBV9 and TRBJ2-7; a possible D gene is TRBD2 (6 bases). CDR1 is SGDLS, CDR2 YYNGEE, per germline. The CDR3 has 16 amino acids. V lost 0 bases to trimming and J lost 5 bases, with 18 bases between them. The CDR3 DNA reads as TGTGCCAGCAGCGTAGCCCCTAACAGGAGGGCGGACGAGCAGTACTTC. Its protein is CASSVAPNRRADEQYF.

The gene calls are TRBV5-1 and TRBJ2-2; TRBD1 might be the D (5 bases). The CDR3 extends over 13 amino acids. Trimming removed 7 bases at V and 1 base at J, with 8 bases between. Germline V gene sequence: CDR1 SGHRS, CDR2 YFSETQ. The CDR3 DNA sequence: TGCGCCAGCGTCCAGGGGAACACCGGGGAGCTGTTTTTT. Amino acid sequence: CASVQGNTGELFF.

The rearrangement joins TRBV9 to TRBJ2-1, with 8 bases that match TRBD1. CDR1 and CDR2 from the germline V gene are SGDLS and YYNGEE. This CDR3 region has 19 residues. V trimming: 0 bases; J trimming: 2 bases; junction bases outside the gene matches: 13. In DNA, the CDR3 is TGTGCCAGCAGCGTAGCTTCAGACGGGAACAGGGGGGCCTACAATGAGCAGTTCTTC. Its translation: CASSVASDGNRGAYNEQFF.

In DNA, the CDR3 is TGTGCCAGCAGTTACGGCCGATACAATGAGCAGTTCTTC. Amino acid sequence: CASSYGRYNEQFF. J is TRBJ2-1 and V is TRBV6-5; D remains ambiguous. CDR3 length: 13 amino acids. In germline, CDR1 is MNHEY, CDR2 SVGAGI. V lost 2 bases, J lost 4 bases, and 6 bases lay in between.

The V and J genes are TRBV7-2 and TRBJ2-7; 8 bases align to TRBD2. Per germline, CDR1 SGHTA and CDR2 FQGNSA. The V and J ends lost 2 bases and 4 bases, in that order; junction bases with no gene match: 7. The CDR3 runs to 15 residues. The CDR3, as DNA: TGTGCCAGCAGCTTACGGGAGGGGACCACTTACGAGCAGTACTTC. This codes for CASSLREGTTYEQYF.

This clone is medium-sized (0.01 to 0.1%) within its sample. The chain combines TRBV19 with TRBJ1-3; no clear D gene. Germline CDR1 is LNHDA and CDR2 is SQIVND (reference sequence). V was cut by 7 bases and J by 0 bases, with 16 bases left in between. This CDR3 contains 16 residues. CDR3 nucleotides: TGTGCCAGTACATCTCTAACTCTTAACTCTGGAAACACCATATATTTT. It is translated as CASTSLTLNSGNTIYF.

As DNA, the CDR3 is TGTGCCAGCAGTCCACCTTGGGGGCTGACAGAAGGGGAGACCCAGTACTTC. Its translation: CASSPPWGLTEGETQYF. The chain joins TRBV2 to TRBJ2-5; D is perhaps TRBD1 (6 bases). CDR3 length: 17 residues. V lost 5 bases, J lost 5 bases, and 24 bases lay in between. Germline V gene data show CDR1 as SNHLY and CDR2 as FYNNEI.

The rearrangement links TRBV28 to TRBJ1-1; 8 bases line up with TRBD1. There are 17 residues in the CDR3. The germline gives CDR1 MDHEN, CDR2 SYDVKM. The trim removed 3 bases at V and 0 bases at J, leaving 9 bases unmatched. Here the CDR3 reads CASSLVQGANMNTEAFF. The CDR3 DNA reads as TGTGCCAGCAGTTTGGTTCAGGGGGCGAACATGAACACTGAAGCTTTCTTT. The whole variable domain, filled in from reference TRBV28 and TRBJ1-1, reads DVKVTQSSRYLVKRTGEKVFLECVQDMDHENMFWYRQDPGLGLRLIYFSYDVKMKEKGDIPEGYSVSREKKERFSLILESASTNQTSMYLCASSLVQGANMNTEAFFGQGTRLTVV.

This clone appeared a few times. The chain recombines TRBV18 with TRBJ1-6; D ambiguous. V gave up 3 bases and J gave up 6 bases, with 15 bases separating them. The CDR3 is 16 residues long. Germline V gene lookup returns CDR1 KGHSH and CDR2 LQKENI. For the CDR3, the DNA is TGTGCCAGCTCACCGCCGGGTGGAAGCGGTAATTCACCCCTCCACTTT. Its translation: CASSPPGGSGNSPLHF.

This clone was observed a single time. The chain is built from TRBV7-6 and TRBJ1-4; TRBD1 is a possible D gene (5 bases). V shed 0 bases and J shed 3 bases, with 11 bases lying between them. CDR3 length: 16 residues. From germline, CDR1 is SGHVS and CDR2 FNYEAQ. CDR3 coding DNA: TGTGCCAGCAGCTTAGCTGTCCAGGGCTCTAATGAAAAACTGTTTTTT. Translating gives CASSLAVQGSNEKLFF. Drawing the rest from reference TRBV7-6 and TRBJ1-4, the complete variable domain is GAGVSQSPRYKVTKRGQDVALRCDPISGHVSLYWYRQALGQGPEFLTYFNYEAQQDKSGLPNDRFSAERPEGSISTLTIQRTEQRDSAMYRCASSLAVQGSNEKLFFGSGTQLSVL.

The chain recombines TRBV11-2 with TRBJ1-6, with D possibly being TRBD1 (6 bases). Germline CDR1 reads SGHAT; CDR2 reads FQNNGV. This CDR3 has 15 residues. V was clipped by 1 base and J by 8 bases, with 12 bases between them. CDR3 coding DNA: TGTGCCAGCAGCTTAGTATGGGGGCCGGATTCACCCCTCCACTTT. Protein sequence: CASSLVWGPDSPLHF.

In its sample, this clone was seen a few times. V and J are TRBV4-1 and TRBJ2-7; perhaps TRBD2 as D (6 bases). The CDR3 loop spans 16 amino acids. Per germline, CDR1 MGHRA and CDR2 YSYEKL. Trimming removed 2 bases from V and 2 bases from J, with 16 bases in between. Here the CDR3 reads CASSQTAGLSPYEQYF. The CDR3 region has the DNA TGCGCCAGCAGCCAAACCGCGGGGCTTTCCCCCTACGAGCAGTACTTC.

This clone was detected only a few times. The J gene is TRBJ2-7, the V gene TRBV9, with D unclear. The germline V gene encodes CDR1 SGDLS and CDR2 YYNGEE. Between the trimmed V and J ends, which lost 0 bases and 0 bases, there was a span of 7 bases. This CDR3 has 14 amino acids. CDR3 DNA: TGTGCCAGCAGCGTAGCGAGAGCCTCCTACGAGCAGTACTTC. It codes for CASSVARASYEQYF.

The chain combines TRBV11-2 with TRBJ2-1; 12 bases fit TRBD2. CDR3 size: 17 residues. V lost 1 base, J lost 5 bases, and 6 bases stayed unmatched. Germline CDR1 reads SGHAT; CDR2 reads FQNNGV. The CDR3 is CASSLGGTSGYNNEQFF. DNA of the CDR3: TGTGCCAGCAGCTTAGGGGGGACTAGCGGGTATAACAATGAGCAGTTCTTC.

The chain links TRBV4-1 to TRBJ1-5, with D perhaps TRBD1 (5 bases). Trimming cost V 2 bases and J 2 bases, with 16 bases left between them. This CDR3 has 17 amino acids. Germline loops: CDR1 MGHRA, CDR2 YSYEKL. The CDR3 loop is CASSQTQGPYGNQPQHF. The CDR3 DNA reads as TGCGCCAGCAGCCAAACCCAGGGCCCATATGGCAATCAGCCCCAGCATTTT.

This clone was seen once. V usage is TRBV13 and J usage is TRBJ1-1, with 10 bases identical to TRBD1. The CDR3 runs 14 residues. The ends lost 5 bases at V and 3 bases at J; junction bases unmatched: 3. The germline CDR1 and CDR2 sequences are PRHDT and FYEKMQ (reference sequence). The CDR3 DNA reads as TGTGCCAGCAGCGTCGGGACAGGGGACACTGAAGCTTTCTTT. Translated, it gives CASSVGTGDTEAFF.

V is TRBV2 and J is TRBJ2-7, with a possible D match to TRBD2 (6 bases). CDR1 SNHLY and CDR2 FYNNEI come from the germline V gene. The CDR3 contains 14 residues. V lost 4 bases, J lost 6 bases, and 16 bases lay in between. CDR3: CASSAQEGVREQYF. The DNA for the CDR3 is TGTGCCAGCAGTGCACAGGAGGGAGTACGCGAGCAGTACTTC.

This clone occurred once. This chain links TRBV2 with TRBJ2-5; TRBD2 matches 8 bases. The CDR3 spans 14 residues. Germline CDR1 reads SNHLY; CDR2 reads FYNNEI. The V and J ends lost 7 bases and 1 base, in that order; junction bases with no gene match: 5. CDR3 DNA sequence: TGTGCCAGCACTGATGCGGGAGGCCAAGAGACCCAGTACTTC. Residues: CASTDAGGQETQYF.

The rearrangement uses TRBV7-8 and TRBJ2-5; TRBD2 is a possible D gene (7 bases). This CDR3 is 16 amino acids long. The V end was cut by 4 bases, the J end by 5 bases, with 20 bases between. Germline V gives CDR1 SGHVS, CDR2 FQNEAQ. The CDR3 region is CASSSSIGGAQETQYF. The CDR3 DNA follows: TGTGCCAGCAGCTCAAGCATAGGGGGGGCGCAGGAGACCCAGTACTTC.

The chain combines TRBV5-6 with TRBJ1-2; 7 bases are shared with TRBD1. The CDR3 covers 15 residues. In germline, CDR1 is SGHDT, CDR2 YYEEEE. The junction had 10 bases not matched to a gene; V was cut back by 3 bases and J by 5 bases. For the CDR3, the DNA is TGTGCCAGCAGCTCCGGGACAGATCTTGATTATGGCTACACCTTC. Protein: CASSSGTDLDYGYTF.

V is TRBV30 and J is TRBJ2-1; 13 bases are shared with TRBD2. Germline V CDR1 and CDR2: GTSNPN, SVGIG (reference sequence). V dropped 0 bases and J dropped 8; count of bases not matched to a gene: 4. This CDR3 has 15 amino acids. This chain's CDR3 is CAWSVGLAGVDEQFF. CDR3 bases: TGTGCCTGGAGTGTAGGACTAGCGGGAGTCGATGAGCAGTTCTTC.

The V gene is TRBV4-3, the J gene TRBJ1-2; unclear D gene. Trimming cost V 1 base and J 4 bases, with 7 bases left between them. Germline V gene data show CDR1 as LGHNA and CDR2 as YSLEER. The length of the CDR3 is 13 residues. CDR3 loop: CASSQGQSYGYTF. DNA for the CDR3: TGCGCCAGCAGCCAAGGGCAGTCCTATGGCTACACCTTC.

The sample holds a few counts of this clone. CDR3 sequence (DNA): TGTGCCAGCAGTCGCGATAGCGGTTACGAGCAGTACTTC. Amino acid sequence: CASSRDSGYEQYF. The chain carries TRBV25-1 and TRBJ2-7; a weak D match, TRBD2 (6 bases). This CDR3 is 13 amino acids long. V was cut by 5 bases and J by 4 bases, with 12 bases left in between. Per the germline V gene, CDR1 is MGHDK and CDR2 is SYGVNS.

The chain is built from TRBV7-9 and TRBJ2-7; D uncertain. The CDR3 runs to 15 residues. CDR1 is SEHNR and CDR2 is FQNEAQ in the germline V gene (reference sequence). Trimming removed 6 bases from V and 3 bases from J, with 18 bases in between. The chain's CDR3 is CASSSSTGASYEQYF. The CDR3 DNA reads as TGTGCCAGCAGTTCTTCTACGGGTGCCAGCTACGAGCAGTACTTC.

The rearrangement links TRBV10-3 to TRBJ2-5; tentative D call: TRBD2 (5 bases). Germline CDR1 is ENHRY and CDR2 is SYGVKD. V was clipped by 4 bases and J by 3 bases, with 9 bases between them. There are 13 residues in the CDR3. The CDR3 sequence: CAISGEGEETQYF. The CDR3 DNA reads TGTGCCATCAGTGGAGAGGGCGAAGAGACCCAGTACTTC.

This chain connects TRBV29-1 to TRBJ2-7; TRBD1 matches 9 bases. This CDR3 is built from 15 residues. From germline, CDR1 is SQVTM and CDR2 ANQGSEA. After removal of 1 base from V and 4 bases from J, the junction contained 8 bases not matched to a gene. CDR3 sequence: CSVEVPGQGSYEQYF. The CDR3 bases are TGCAGCGTTGAAGTTCCGGGACAGGGTTCATACGAGCAGTACTTC.